This section outlines one TCR beta chain sequence together with its context. Its antigen specificity is not known. No quality values exist for individual bases; no much larger clone is one base distant. There are 14 amino acids in the CDR3, from cysteine to phenylalanine inclusive. Of the read, only the CDR3 DNA is kept; its 42 bases are in frame from base 1. The germline V gene encodes CDR1 MNHEY and CDR2 SMNVEV (reference sequence). Trimming takes 6 bases from V and 4 bases from J, and the germline ends sit 15 bases apart. The Qiagen DNeasy Blood and Tissue Kit was used to extract total genomic DNA from purified CD4+ T cells. Amplification and sequencing of the TCRbeta CDR3 region, as defined according to IMGT, were carried out with immunoSEQ immunosequencing protocols. In the authors' own workflow: Preprocessing of raw sequence data for PCR and sequencing error correction was performed by the immunoSEQ service. The sequence data were imported into the immunoSEQ Analyzer and were further analyzed using VDJtools v1.0.7. Patient-control differences were tested with the paired Wilcoxon signed-rank test. The source is immuneACCESS, and TCRdb retained only in-frame sequences with V and J called. Part of the clones is not carried over; for the studies checked, unresolved V genes explain less than half of this, and the remainder is unexplained. That table supplies the V and J calls and clone size; D and trimming were determined from the DNA. The sample records roughly 22,000 clones, nearly 90% of which are singletons. Together, the top ten hold 0.4% to 0.6% of the sample.

The data were obtained in a study of untreated major depressive disorder listed by TCRdb under 2018. Describing the broader study: In this cross-sectional case-control comparison, antidepressant-free major depressive disorder patients and individually matched non-depressed controls were compared on T cell phenotype and TCR repertoire. Sequencing followed up flow-cytometry Vbeta 5.1, Vbeta 11 and Vbeta 22 usage differences observed in the whole cohort.

For sex, age, current smoking status and body mass index, every depressed patient had a pairwise-matched non-depressed control. Every participant in the study was of European descent. Controls had no mood disorder either currently or in their lifetime and had a Quick Inventory of Depressive Symptoms-Self Report score of 5 or lower. All participants were excluded for major medical conditions, Axis I/II comorbidities, regular medication or illicit drug use, or drinking over 100 g alcohol weekly. About 30 ml of peripheral blood was collected from each participant into EDTA tubes. Magnetic negative selection with the BD IMag Human CD4 T Lymphocyte Enrichment Set was used to purify CD4+ T cells from thawed PBMCs. Flow cytometry confirmed that the CD4+ enrichment method typically gave approximately 96% purity. TCRbeta sequencing was performed on a subgroup of 4 to 6 case-control pairs selected blind to chemokine receptor expression and flow-cytometric repertoire skewing results. Every blood sample was taken in the morning at 8:00 a.m., after which PBMCs were separated out using Ficoll-Hypaque gradient centrifugation. PBMCs were cryopreserved by gradual cooling to -80 degrees C and were kept in liquid nitrogen until assay.

On the study overall, not on this receptor specifically: Because of the strict matching and exclusion criteria, the study sample was comparatively small, which limits how generalizable the findings are. TRBV25-01 and TRBV02-01 usage followed the flow-cytometry pattern but did not reach statistical significance in the sequencing data. In CD4+ T cells, sequencing confirmed that depressed patients used TRBV05-01 (Vbeta 5.1) more than controls did, with a one-tailed test giving p = 0.040. In every sequenced subject, the top five TRBV05-01 clones were all identified as private clones. For the sequencing comparisons, planned one-tailed tests were run on just three Vbeta families that had been chosen in advance.

The specimen sequenced was CD4+ T cells from PBMCs. This TCR derives from a middle-aged woman in good health. Here the chain combines TRBV27 and TRBJ1-1; perhaps TRBD1 is the D gene, with 5 bases matching. The sequence in DNA is TGTGCCAGCAGCCGCGAACAGGCAGGCACTGAAGCTTTCTTT. Its coded protein is CASSREQAGTEAFF.